Given below is one TCR beta chain in context. The CDR3 is 8 residues long. Germline loops: CDR1 SQVTM, CDR2 ANQGSEA. Trimming took off 4 bases at V and 7 bases at J, with 1 base between the two ends. The source of the sample is a study of control samples from healthy donors and cancer patients. The assay was immunoSEQ multiplex PCR, and TCRdb's table has in-frame clones only and misses some. Of 90,000 or so clones in the sample, roughly 89% are singletons; the top ten hold 7.6%. The sequencing input was blood. This TCR was sampled from a woman aged 55-69 years in good health. The chain combines TRBV29-1 with TRBJ1-2; D is ambiguous. The CDR3 region has the DNA TGCAGCGTTGCTGGCTACACCTTC. Protein: CSVAGYTF.